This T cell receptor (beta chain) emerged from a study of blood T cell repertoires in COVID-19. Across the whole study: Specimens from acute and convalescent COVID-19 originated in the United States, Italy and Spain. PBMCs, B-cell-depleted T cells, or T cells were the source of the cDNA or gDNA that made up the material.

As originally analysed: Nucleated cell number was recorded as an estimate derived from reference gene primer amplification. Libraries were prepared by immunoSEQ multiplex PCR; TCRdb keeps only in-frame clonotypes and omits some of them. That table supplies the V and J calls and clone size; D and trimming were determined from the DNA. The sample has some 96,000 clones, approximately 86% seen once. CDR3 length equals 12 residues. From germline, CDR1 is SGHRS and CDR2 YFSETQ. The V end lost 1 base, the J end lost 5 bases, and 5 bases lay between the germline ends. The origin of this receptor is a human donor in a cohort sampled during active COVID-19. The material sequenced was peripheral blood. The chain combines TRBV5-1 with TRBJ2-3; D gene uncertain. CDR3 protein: CASSLPGDTQYF. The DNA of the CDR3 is TGCGCCAGCAGCTTGCCGGGAGATACGCAGTATTTT.